This record concerns one TCR beta chain sequence. As yet, its antigen is unknown. Semi-nested PCR with Nested Universal Primer A followed constant-region reverse priming of full-length variable regions. In TCRdb, the 5' RACE reads were re-called with MiXCR into one record per CDR3 protein. The sample lists approximately 60,000 distinct CDR3 sequences, 25% to 30% occurring once. Memory CD4+ T cells were sorted as CD4+CD45RO+CD25- cells. General study findings and limits: The larger cohort examined one V-J beta rearrangement, not whole repertoires.

CDR1 is SQVTM and CDR2 is ANQGSEA in the germline V gene. Trimming removed 2 bases from V and 0 bases from J; junction bases left unmatched: 6. The CDR3 loop spans 16 amino acids. The origin of this receptor is a female donor with breast cancer. The V gene is TRBV29-1, the J gene TRBJ2-2, with TRBD1 matching 7 bases. The sample was tumor-infiltrating memory CD4+ T cells sorted from the breast tumor. Subset noted: memory CD4+ T cells, CD4+CD45RO+CD25-. The CDR3 loop is CSVEHGDSSNTGELFF. The CDR3 coding sequence is TGCAGCGTTGAACACGGGGACAGCTCGAACACCGGGGAGCTGTTTTTT.